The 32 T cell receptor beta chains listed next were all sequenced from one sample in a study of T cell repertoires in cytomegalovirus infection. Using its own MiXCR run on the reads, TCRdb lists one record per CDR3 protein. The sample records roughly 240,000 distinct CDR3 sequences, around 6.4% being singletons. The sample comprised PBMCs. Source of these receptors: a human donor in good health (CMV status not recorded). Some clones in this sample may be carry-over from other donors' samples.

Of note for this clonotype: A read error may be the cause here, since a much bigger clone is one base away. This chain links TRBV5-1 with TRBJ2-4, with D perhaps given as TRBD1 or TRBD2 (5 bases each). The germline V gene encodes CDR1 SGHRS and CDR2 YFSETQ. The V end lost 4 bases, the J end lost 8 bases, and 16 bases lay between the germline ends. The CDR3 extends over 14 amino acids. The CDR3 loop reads CASSTRGDGDIQYF. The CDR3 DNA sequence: TGCGCCAGCAGCACCCGGGGCGATGGGGACATTCAGTACTTC.

This CDR3 is CASSEVGTGDTGELFF. Here the CDR3 DNA reads TGTGCCAGCAGTGAAGTTGGGACAGGGGATACCGGGGAGCTGTTTTTT. The V call is TRBV25-1, the J call TRBJ2-2, with 10 positions matching TRBD1. This CDR3 spans 16 amino acids. Germline CDR1 is MGHDK and CDR2 is SYGVNS. J lost 5 bases, V lost 2 bases, and 5 bases had no gene match. Using reference TRBV25-1 and TRBJ2-2 for the parts outside the CDR3, the full variable domain is EADIYQTPRYLVIGTGKKITLECSQTMGHDKMYWYQQDPGMELHLIHYSYGVNSTEKGDLSSESTVSRIRTEHFPLTLESARPSHTSQYLCASSEVGTGDTGELFFGEGSRLTVL.

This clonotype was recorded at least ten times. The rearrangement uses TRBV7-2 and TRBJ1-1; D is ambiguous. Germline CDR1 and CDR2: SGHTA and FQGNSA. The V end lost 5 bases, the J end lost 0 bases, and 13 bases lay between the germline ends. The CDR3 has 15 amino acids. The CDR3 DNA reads TGTGCCAGCAGCCCGGCGGGCGGACTGAACACTGAAGCTTTCTTT. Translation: CASSPAGGLNTEAFF.

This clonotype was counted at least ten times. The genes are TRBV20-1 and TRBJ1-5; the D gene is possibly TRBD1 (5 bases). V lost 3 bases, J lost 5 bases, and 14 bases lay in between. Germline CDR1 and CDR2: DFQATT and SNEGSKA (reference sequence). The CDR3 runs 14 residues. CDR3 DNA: TGCAGTGCTAGGATCCGGGACGACCATCAGCCCCAGCATTTT. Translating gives CSARIRDDHQPQHF.

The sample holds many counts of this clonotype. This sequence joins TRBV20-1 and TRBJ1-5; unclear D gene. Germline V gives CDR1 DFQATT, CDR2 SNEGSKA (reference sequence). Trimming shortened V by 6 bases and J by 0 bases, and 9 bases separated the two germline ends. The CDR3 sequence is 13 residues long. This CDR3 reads CSAEKFSNQPQHF. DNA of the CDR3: TGCAGTGCGGAGAAGTTTAGCAATCAGCCCCAGCATTTT.

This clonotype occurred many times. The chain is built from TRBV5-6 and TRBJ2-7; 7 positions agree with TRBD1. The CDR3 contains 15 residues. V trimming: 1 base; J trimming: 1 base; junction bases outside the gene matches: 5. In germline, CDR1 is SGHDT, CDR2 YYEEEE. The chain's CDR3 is CASSLNRGASYEQYF. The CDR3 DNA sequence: TGTGCCAGCAGCTTGAACAGGGGTGCGTCCTACGAGCAGTACTTC.

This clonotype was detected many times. CDR3 DNA: TGTGCCAGCAGCTTGGCGTCGGGGGGCCTCACAGATACGCAGTATTTT. It is translated as CASSLASGGLTDTQYF. This chain uses TRBV7-9 with TRBJ2-3; perhaps TRBD2 as D (7 bases). The germline CDR1 and CDR2 sequences are SEHNR and FQNEAQ (reference sequence). The CDR3 has 16 amino acids. The germline V and J ends were trimmed by 3 bases and 2 bases, with 15 bases remaining between them.

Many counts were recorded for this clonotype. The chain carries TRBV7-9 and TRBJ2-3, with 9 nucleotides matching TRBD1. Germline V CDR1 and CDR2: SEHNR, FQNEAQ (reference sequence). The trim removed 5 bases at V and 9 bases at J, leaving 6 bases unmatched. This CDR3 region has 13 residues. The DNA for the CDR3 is TGTGCCAGCAGCATCCCAGGGACAGGGACGCAGTATTTT. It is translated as CASSIPGTGTQYF.

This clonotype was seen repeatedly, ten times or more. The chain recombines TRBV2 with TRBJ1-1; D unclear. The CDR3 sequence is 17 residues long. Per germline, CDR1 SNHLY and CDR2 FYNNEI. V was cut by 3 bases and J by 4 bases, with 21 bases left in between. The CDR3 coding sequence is TGTGCCAGCAGTGAGCGGGGAGCCGGATTTTCGGGCACTGAAGCTTTCTTT. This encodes CASSERGAGFSGTEAFF.

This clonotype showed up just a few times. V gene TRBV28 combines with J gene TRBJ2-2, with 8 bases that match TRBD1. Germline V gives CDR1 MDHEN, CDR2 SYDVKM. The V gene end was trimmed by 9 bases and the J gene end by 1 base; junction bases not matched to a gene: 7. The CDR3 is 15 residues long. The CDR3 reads CASGLGQGNTGELFF. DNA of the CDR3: TGTGCCAGTGGATTAGGACAGGGGAACACCGGGGAGCTGTTTTTT.

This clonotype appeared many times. CDR3 in DNA: TGTGCCAGCAGTGAGGAGCAGGACTATGGCTACACCTTC. This codes for CASSEEQDYGYTF. The chain is built from TRBV2 and TRBJ1-2, with D unclear. The germline V gene has CDR1 SNHLY and CDR2 FYNNEI. This CDR3 has 13 residues. The V and J ends lost 3 bases and 3 bases respectively, with 8 bases between them.

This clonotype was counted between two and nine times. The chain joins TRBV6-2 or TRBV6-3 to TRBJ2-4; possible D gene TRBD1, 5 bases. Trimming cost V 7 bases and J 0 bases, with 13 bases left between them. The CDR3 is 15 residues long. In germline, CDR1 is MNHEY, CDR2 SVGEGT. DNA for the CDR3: TGTGCCAGCACTTATGGACAAATAGCCAAAAACATTCAGTACTTC. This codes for CASTYGQIAKNIQYF.

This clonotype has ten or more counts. The CDR3 spells CSARETGGNSPLHF. Written as DNA, the CDR3 is TGCAGTGCTAGGGAGACAGGGGGTAATTCACCCCTCCACTTT. The V call is TRBV20-1, the J call TRBJ1-6, with 9 bases that match TRBD1. This CDR3 has 14 amino acids. Germline assignment: CDR1 DFQATT and CDR2 SNEGSKA (reference sequence). V dropped 3 bases and J dropped 6; count of bases not matched to a gene: 3.

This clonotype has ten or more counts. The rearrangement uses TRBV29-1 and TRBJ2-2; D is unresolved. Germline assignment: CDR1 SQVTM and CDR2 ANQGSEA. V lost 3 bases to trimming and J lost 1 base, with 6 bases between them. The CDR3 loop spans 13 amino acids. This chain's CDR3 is CSVDGKNTGELFF. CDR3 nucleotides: TGCAGCGTTGATGGCAAGAACACCGGGGAGCTGTTTTTT.

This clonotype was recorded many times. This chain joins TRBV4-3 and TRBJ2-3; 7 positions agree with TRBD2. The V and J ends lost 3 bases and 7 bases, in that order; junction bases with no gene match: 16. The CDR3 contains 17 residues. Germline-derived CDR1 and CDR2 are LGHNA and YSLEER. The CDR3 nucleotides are TGCGCCAGCAGCCAGTTTGTAACGCGGGGGACCGGGAATACGCAGTATTTT. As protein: CASSQFVTRGTGNTQYF.

CDR3 in amino acids: CASSRPTAIGNTADTQYF. DNA of the CDR3: TGTGCCAGCAGCCGACCGACGGCTATAGGTAATACTGCGGATACGCAGTATTTT. This sequence joins TRBV6-5 and TRBJ2-3; the D is unclear. The V gene's germline CDR1 is MNHEY and CDR2 SVGAGI. The CDR3 loop spans 18 amino acids. Trimming took 6 bases from V and 6 from J, leaving 28 bases between them.

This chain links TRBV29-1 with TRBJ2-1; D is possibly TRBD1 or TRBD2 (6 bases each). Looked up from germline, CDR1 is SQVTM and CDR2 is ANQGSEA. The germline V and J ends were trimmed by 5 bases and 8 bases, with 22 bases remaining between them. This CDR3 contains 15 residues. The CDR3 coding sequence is TGCAGCGTTATAGGGTGGAGGGGGGTTAGGGATGAGCAGTTCTTC. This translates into CSVIGWRGVRDEQFF.

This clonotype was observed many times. For the CDR3, the DNA is TGTGCCAGCAGTTTGGGGAGTTCGGATACGCAGTATTTT. Amino acids: CASSLGSSDTQYF. The chain has TRBV28 and TRBJ2-3; the D gene is possibly TRBD2 (5 bases). The CDR3 is 13 amino acids. From germline, CDR1 is MDHEN and CDR2 SYDVKM. With 3 bases removed from V and 6 bases from J, the gap between germline ends came to 10 bases.

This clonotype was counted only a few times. CDR3 coding DNA: TGTGCCAGCAGCCGGACTAGCGGGGGGTCATGGGATACGCAGTATTTT. Protein sequence: CASSRTSGGSWDTQYF. The chain recombines TRBV7-9 with TRBJ2-3; 14 positions match TRBD2. In germline, CDR1 is SEHNR, CDR2 FQNEAQ (reference sequence). There are 16 residues in the CDR3. Trimming removed 5 bases from V and 6 bases from J; junction bases left unmatched: 7.

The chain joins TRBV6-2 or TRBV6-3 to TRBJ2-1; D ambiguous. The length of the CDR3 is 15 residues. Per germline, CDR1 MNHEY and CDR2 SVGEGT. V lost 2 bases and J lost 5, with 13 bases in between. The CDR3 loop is CASSYPARANNEQFF. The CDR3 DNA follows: TGTGCCAGCAGTTACCCTGCCCGGGCAAACAATGAGCAGTTCTTC.

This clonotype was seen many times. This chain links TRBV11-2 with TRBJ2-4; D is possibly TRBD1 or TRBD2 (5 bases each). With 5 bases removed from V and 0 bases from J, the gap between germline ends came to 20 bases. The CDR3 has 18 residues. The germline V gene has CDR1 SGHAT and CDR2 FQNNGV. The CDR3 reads CASSLGRGMGLAKNIQYF. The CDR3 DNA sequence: TGTGCCAGCAGCCTCGGACGAGGGATGGGGCTAGCCAAAAACATTCAGTACTTC.

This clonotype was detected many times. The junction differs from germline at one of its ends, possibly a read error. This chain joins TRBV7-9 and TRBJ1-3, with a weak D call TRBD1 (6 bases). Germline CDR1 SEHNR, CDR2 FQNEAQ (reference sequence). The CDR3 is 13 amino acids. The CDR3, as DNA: TGTGCCAGCAGCGCCCTGACAGGCCCATACCTCAATTTT. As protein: CASSALTGPYLNF.

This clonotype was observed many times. The CDR3 loop is CASSSDRTSNQPQHF. DNA of the CDR3: TGTGCCAGCAGTTCAGACAGGACTAGCAATCAGCCCCAGCATTTT. This chain uses TRBV2 with TRBJ1-5; D perhaps matches TRBD1 (6 bases). The germline V gene has CDR1 SNHLY and CDR2 FYNNEI. CDR3 size: 15 residues. Trimming took off 5 bases at V and 0 bases at J, with 11 bases between the two ends.

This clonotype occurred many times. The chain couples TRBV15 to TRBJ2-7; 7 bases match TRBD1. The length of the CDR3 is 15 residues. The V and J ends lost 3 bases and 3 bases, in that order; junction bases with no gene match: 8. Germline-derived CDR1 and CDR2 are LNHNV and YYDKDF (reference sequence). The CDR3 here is CATSRDTTGVYEQYF. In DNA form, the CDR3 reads TGTGCCACCAGCAGGGACACTACAGGGGTCTACGAGCAGTACTTC.

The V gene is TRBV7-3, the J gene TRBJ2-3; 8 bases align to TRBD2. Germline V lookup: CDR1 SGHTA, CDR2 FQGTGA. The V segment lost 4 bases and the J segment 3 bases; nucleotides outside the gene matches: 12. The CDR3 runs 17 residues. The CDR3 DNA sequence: TGTGCCAGCAGCTCCAAGCGGGGTAGCGGGATAACAGATACGCAGTATTTT. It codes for CASSSKRGSGITDTQYF.

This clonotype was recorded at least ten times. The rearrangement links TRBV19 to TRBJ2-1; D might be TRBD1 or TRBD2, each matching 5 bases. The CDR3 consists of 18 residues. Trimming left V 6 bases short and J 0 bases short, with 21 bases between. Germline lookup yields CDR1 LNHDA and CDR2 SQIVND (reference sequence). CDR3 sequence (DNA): TGTGCCAGTAGCCCACGGGACCTAACGGGGCTCTCCTACAATGAGCAGTTCTTC. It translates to CASSPRDLTGLSYNEQFF.

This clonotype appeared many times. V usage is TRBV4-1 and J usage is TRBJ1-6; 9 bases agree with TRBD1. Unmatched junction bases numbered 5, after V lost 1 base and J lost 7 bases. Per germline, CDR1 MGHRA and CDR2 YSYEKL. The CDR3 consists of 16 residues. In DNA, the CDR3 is TGCGCCAGCAGCCAAGGGGCCGGGACAGGGAATTCACCCCTCCACTTT. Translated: CASSQGAGTGNSPLHF.

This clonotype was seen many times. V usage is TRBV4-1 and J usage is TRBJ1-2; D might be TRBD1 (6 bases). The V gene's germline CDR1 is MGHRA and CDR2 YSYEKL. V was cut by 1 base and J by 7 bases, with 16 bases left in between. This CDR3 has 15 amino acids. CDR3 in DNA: TGCGCCAGCAGCCAAGGGCTGGGGGCCCCTTTTGGCTACACCTTC. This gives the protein CASSQGLGAPFGYTF.

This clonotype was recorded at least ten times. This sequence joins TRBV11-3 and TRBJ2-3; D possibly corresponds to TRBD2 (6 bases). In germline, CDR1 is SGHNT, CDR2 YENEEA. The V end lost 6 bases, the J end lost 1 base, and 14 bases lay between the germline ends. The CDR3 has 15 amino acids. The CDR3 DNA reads TGTGCCAGCAGTCCTCGTTGGGGGGGCACAGATACGCAGTATTTT. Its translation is CASSPRWGGTDTQYF.

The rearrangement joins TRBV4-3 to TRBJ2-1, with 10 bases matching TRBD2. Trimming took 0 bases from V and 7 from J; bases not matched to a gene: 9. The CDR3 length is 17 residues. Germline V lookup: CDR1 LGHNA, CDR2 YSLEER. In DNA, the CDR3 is TGCGCCAGCAGCCAAGAAAACCAGCGGGGGGGCTCGAATGAGCAGTTCTTC. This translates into CASSQENQRGGSNEQFF.

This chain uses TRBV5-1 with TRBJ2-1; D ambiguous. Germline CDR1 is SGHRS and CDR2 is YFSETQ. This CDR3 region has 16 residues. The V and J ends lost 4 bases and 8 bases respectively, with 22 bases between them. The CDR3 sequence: CASSLGWPMGTDEQFF. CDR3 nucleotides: TGCGCCAGCAGCCTCGGCTGGCCCATGGGCACAGATGAGCAGTTCTTC.

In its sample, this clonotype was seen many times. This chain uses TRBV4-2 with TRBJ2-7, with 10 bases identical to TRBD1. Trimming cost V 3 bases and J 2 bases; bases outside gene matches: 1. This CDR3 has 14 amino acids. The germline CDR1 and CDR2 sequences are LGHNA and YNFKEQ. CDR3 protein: CASSQDRGAYEQYF. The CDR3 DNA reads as TGTGCCAGCAGCCAGGACAGGGGGGCCTACGAGCAGTACTTC.